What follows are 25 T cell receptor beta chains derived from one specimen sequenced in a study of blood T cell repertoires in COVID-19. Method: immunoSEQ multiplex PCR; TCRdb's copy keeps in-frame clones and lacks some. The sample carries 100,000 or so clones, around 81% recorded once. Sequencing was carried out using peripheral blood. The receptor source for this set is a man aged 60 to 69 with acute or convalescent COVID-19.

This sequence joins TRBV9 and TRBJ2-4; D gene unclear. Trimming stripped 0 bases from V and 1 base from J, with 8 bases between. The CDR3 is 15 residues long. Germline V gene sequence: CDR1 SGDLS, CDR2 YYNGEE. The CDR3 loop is CASSVGNVAKNIQYF. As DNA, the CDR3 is TGTGCCAGCAGCGTAGGTAATGTCGCCAAAAACATTCAGTACTTC.

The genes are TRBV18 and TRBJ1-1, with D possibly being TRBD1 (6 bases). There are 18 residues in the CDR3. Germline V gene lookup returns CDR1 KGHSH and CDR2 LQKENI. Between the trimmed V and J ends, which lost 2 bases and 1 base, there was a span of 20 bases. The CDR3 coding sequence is TGTGCCAGCTCACCAAAGGGCACAGGGCAAGGAGCGAACACTGAAGCTTTCTTT. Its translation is CASSPKGTGQGANTEAFF.

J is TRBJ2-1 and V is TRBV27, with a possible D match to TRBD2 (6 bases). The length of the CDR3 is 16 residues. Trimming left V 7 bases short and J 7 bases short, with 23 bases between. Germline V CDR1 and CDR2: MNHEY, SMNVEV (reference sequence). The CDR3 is CASKRAIEDRPNEQFF. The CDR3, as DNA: TGTGCCAGCAAGCGGGCCATAGAGGATAGACCGAATGAGCAGTTCTTC.

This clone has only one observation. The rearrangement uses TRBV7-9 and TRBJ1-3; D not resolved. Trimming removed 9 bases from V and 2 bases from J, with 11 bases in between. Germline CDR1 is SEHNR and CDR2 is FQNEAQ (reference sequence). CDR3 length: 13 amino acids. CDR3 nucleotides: TGTGCCAGTAGAGACGGGGCTGGAAACACCATATATTTT. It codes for CASRDGAGNTIYF.

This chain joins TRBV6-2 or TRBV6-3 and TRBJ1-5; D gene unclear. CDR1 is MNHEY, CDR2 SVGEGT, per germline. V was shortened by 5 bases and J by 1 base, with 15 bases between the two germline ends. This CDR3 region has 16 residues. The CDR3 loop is CASSEESYGSNQPQHF. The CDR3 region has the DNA TGTGCCAGCAGTGAGGAGAGTTATGGAAGCAATCAGCCCCAGCATTTT.

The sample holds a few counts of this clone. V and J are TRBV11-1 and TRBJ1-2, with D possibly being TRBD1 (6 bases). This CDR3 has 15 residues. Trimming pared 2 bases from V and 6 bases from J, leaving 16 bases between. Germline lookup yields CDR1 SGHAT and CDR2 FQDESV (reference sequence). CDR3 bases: TGTGCCAGCAGCTTAAGGTCTCAGGGGTCCGATGGCTACACCTTC. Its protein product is CASSLRSQGSDGYTF.

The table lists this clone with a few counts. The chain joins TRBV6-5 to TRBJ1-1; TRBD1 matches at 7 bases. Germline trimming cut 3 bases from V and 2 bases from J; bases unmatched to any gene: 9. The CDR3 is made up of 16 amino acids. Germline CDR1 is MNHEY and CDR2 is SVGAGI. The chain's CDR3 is CASSYSSTGFNTEAFF. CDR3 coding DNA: TGTGCCAGCAGTTATTCCTCGACAGGGTTCAACACTGAAGCTTTCTTT.

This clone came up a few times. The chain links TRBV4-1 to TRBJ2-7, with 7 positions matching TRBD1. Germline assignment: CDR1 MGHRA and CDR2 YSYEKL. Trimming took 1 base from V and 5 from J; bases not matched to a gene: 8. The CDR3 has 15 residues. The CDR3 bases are TGCGCCAGCAGCCAAGGGGGACGAACAGGGGACGAGCAGTACTTC. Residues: CASSQGGRTGDEQYF.

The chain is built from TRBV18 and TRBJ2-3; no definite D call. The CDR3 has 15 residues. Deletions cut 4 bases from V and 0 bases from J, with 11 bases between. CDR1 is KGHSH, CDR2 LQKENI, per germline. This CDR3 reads CASSLQRSSTDTQYF. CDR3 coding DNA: TGTGCCAGCTCACTACAAAGATCTAGCACAGATACGCAGTATTTT.

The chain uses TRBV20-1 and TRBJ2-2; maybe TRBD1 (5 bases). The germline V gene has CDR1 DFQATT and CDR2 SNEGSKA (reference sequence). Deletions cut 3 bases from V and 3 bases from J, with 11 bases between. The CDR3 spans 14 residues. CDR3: CSASKGADTGELFF. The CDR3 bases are TGCAGTGCTAGTAAAGGGGCCGACACCGGGGAGCTGTTTTTT.

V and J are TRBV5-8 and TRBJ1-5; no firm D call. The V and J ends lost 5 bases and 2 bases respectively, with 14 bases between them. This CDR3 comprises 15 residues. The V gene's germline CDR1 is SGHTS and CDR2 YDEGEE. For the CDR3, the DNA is TGTGCCAGCAGGCTAGTGAACTGGGGCAATCAGCCCCAGCATTTT. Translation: CASRLVNWGNQPQHF.

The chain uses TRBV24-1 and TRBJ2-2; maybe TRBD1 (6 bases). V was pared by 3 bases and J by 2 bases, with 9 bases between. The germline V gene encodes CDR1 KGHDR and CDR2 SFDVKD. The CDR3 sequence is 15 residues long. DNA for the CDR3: TGTGCCACCAGTGATACTGGGGGCAACACCGGGGAGCTGTTTTTT. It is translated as CATSDTGGNTGELFF.

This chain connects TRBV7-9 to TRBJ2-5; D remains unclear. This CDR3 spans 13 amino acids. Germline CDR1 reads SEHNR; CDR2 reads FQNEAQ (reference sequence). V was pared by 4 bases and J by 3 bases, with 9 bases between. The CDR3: CASSSTHEETQYF. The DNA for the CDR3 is TGTGCCAGCAGCTCTACGCATGAAGAGACCCAGTACTTC.

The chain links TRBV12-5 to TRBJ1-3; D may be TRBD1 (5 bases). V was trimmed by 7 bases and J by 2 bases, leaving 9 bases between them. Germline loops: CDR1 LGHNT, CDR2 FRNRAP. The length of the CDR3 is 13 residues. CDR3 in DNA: TGTGCTAGTGCTTCGGGGGCTGGAAACACCATATATTTT. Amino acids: CASASGAGNTIYF.

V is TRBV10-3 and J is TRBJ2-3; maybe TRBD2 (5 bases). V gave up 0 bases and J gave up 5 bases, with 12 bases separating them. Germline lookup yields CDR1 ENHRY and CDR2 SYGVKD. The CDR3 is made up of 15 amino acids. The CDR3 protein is CAISESPGSGDTQYF. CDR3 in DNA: TGTGCCATCAGTGAGTCTCCAGGCAGCGGAGATACGCAGTATTTT.

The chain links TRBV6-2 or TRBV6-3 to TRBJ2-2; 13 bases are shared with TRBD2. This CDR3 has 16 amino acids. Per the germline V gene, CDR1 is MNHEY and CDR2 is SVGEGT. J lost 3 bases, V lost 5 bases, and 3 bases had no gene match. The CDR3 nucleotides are TGTGCCAGCAGTCCAACTAGCGGGAGGGACACCGGGGAGCTGTTTTTT. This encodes CASSPTSGRDTGELFF.

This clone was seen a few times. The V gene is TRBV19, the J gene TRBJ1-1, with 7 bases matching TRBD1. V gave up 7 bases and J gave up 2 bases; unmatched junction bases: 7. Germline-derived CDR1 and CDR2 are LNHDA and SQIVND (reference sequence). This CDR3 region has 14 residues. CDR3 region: CASMPGQINTEAFF. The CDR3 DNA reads TGTGCCAGTATGCCGGGACAGATAAACACTGAAGCTTTCTTT.

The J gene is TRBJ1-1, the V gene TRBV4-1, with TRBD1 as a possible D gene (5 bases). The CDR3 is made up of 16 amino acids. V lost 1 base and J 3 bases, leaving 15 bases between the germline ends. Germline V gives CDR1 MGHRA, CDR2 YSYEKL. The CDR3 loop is CASSQGEGGDDTEAFF. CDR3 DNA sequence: TGCGCCAGCAGCCAAGGTGAGGGCGGGGACGACACTGAAGCTTTCTTT.

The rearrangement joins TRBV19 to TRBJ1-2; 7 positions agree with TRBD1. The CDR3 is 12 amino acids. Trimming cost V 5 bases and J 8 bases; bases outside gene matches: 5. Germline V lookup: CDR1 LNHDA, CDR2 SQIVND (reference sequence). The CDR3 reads CASSVTGAGYTF. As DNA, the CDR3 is TGTGCCAGTAGTGTTACAGGGGCGGGCTACACCTTC.

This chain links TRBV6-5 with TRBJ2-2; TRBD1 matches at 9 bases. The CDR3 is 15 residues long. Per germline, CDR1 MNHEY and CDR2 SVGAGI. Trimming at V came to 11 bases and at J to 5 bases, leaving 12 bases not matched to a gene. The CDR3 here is CAGALQGADTGELFF. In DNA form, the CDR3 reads TGTGCCGGAGCACTACAGGGGGCTGATACCGGGGAGCTGTTTTTT.

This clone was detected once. CDR3: CASSSLGSGSYNEQFF. In nucleotides, the CDR3 is TGTGCCAGCAGTTCCCTCGGGAGCGGGTCCTACAATGAGCAGTTCTTC. The chain recombines TRBV6-5 with TRBJ2-1; D possibly corresponds to TRBD2 (6 bases). The CDR3 extends over 16 amino acids. Trimming left V 4 bases short and J 1 base short, with 14 bases between. CDR1 is MNHEY, CDR2 SVGAGI, per germline.

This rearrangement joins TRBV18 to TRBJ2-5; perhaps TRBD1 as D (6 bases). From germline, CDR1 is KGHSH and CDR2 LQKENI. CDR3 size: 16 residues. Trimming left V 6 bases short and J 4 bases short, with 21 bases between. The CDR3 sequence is CASSSTPGTNLETQYF. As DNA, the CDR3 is TGTGCCAGCTCCTCAACTCCCGGGACAAACCTAGAGACCCAGTACTTC.

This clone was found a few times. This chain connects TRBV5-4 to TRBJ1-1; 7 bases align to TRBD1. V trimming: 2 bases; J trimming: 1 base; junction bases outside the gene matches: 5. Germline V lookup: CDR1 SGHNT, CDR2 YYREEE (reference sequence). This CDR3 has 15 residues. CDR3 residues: CASSFGTASNTEAFF. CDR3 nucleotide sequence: TGTGCCAGCAGCTTCGGGACAGCCTCGAACACTGAAGCTTTCTTT.

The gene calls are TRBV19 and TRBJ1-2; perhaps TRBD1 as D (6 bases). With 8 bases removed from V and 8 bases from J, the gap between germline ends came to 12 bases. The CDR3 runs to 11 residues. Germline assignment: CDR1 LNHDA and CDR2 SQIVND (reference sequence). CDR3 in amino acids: CASAQGQGYTF. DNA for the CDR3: TGTGCCAGTGCCCAGGGGCAGGGCTACACCTTC. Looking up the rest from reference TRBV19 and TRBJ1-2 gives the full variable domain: DGGITQSPKYLFRKEGQNVTLSCEQNLNHDAMYWYRQDPGQGLRLIYYSQIVNDFQKGDIAEGYSVSREKKESFPLTVTSAQKNPTAFYLCASAQGQGYTFGSGTRLTVV.

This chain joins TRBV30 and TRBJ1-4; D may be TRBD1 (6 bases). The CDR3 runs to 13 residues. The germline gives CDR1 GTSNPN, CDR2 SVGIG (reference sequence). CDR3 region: CAYGGGVGEKLFF. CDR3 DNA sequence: TGTGCTTACGGAGGGGGGGTAGGGGAAAAACTGTTTTTT.